Listed below are T cell receptor beta chains from one sample, sequenced in a study of T cells in Graves' hyperthyroidism and ophthalmopathy. TCRdb re-called the multiplex PCR reads through MiXCR, storing one row per CDR3 protein. Of around 400,000 distinct CDR3 sequences listed, roughly 15% are singletons. Material for sequencing was blood. These receptors originate from a woman aged 60-75 years with Graves' ophthalmopathy. CDR3s include the opening cysteine and the closing phenylalanine or tryptophan. D genes are given only for firm matches. The listing skips clone size in some rows; elsewhere it reads once, few, many or a size class.

D: .
size: many
V: TRBV11-2
J: TRBJ1-2
DNA: TGTGCCAGCAGCTTAGCCGCGGCGGCAGGGATCTATGGCTACACCTTC
CDR3: CASSLAAAAGIYGYTF

D: .
size: many
V: TRBV5-1
J: TRBJ2-1
DNA: TGCGCCAGCAGCCAAGTAGGGGGGGGGTACAATGAGCAGTTCTTC
CDR3: CASSQVGGGYNEQFF

D: TRBD1
size: many
V: TRBV18
J: TRBJ2-3
DNA: TGTGCCAGCTCCCCGAGACAGGGACCCACAGATACGCAGTATTTT
CDR3: CASSPRQGPTDTQYF

D: TRBD1
size: many
V: TRBV5-1
J: TRBJ2-7
DNA: TGCGCCAGCAGCTTGACAGGGGATGCCCAGTCCTACGAGCAGTACTTC
CDR3: CASSLTGDAQSYEQYF

D: .
size: .
V: TRBV2
J: TRBJ2-5
DNA: TGTGCCAGCAGAGCACTCCTAGCGTTCCCCGGGGAGACCCAGTACTTC
CDR3: CASRALLAFPGETQYF

D: .
size: many
V: TRBV10-3
J: TRBJ1-1
DNA: TGTGCCATCAGTGGACAATACAGGGACACGGGGACTGAAGCTTTCTTT
CDR3: CAISGQYRDTGTEAFF

D: .
size: .
V: TRBV28
J: TRBJ1-1
DNA: TGTGCCAGCAACTCAGGGGTCACTGAAGCTTTCTTT
CDR3: CASNSGVTEAFF

D: .
size: few
V: TRBV4-1
J: TRBJ2-1
DNA: TGCGCCAGCAGCCATTCCCTTTGGGATGAGCAGTTCTTC
CDR3: CASSHSLWDEQFF

D: .
size: few
V: TRBV3-1
J: TRBJ2-7
DNA: TGTGCCAGCAGCCAAGAATACAAGGGAGCGGTACACGAGCAGTACTTC
CDR3: CASSQEYKGAVHEQYF

D: TRBD1
size: .
V: TRBV3-1
J: TRBJ2-1
DNA: TGTGCCAGCAGCCAAGATGAGGACAGGTCTGCGCAGTTCTTC
CDR3: CASSQDEDRSAQFF

D: TRBD2
size: .
V: TRBV7-9
J: TRBJ2-2
DNA: TGTGCCAGCAGCTCCCCTAGCGGCCTCGCGAACACCGGGGAGCTGTTTTTT
CDR3: CASSSPSGLANTGELFF

D: TRBD2
size: once
V: TRBV7-2
J: TRBJ2-1
DNA: TGTGCCAGCAGCTTAGCGACTAGCGGGAGTATATACAATGAGCAGTTCTTC
CDR3: CASSLATSGSIYNEQFF

D: .
size: .
V: TRBV20-1
J: TRBJ1-4
DNA: TGCAGTGCCCACCGAGGGTTGAGTGAAAAACTGTTTTTT
CDR3: CSAHRGLSEKLFF

D: .
size: few
V: TRBV12-5
J: TRBJ2-7
DNA: TGTGCTAGTGCCAAAACGGGGGTCCACGAGCAGTACTTC
CDR3: CASAKTGVHEQYF

D: TRBD2
size: many
V: TRBV5-1
J: TRBJ2-7
DNA: TGTGCCAGCAGTCTCGGACTAGCGGTTACCTACGAGCAGTACTTC
CDR3: CASSLGLAVTYEQYF

D: .
size: many
V: TRBV2
J: TRBJ2-7
DNA: TGTGCCAGCAGTGAAGCGGGGCTAGCGATGAACGAGCAGTACTTC
CDR3: CASSEAGLAMNEQYF

D: .
size: many
V: TRBV28
J: TRBJ2-7
DNA: TGTGCCAGCAGTGAACAGGGTCCGGGGAACTACGAGCAGTACTTC
CDR3: CASSEQGPGNYEQYF

D: .
size: .
V: TRBV27
J: TRBJ2-2
DNA: TGTGCCAGCAGTTGGGGTTCGAACACCGGGGAGCTGTTTTTT
CDR3: CASSWGSNTGELFF

D: TRBD1
size: many
V: TRBV24-1
J: TRBJ2-1
DNA: TGTGCCACCAGTGATCGGGGACAGGGATTAGCGAGGCCTTACAATGAGCAGTTCTTC
CDR3: CATSDRGQGLARPYNEQFF

D: TRBD2
size: many
V: TRBV11-2
J: TRBJ2-1
DNA: TGTGCCAGCAGCCCCCGACTAGCGGAAATATACAATGAGCAGTTCTTC
CDR3: CASSPRLAEIYNEQFF

D: TRBD1
size: many
V: TRBV28
J: TRBJ1-5
DNA: TGTGCCAGCAGTTTGCTACAGGGGAATGGCAATCAGCCCCAGCATTTT
CDR3: CASSLLQGNGNQPQHF

D: TRBD1
size: many
V: TRBV11-3
J: TRBJ2-7
DNA: TGTGCCAGCAGCTTATACAGGGGGTCCTACGAGCAGTACTTC
CDR3: CASSLYRGSYEQYF

D: .
size: few
V: TRBV7-9
J: TRBJ2-2
DNA: TGTGCCAGCAGCTTAGTACTGCAGAACACCGGGGAGCTGTTTTTT
CDR3: CASSLVLQNTGELFF

D: TRBD2
size: few
V: TRBV20-1
J: TRBJ2-1
DNA: TGCAGTGCCCCACCCGCTAGCGGGAGGGATGAGCAGTTCTTC
CDR3: CSAPPASGRDEQFF

D: .
size: .
V: TRBV4-1
J: TRBJ2-5
DNA: TGCGCCAGCAGCCAAGTAGGTCTGGCCCAAGAGACCCAGTACTTC
CDR3: CASSQVGLAQETQYF

D: .
size: .
V: TRBV19
J: TRBJ2-1
DNA: TGTGCCAGTAGTACCGGGGTTATTAGGGCACACAATGAGCAGTTCTTC
CDR3: CASSTGVIRAHNEQFF

D: TRBD2
size: few
V: TRBV29-1
J: TRBJ2-1
DNA: TGCAGCGTCGGACTAGCGGGAAGGCCCTACAATGAGCAGTTCTTC
CDR3: CSVGLAGRPYNEQFF

D: .
size: few
V: TRBV2
J: TRBJ2-7
DNA: TGTGCCAGCAGTGGGCGACAGAAAAATTACGAGCAGTACTTC
CDR3: CASSGRQKNYEQYF